This passage covers 11 T cell receptor beta chains from one sample sequenced in a study of shared clonotypes between healthy human individuals. Clones were sequenced by immunoSEQ multiplex PCR, and TCRdb holds only the in-frame ones, with some missing. The sample includes some 2.1 million clones, 90% to 95% of them seen just once. Sequenced material: naive CD4+ T cells sorted from blood. The sample's subset: CD45RA+ positively selected. The receptors were sampled from a young man in good health.

On this clone itself: At the DNA level, this CDR3 is encoded by other sequences in the same sample as well. This chain joins TRBV10-3 and TRBJ2-7; no clear D gene. This CDR3 comprises 12 residues. CDR1 is ENHRY, CDR2 SYGVKD, per germline. Trimming cost V 4 bases and J 1 base, with 5 bases left between them. The CDR3 loop is CAISGSSYEQYF. CDR3 sequence (DNA): TGTGCCATCAGTGGTAGTTCCTACGAGCAGTACTTC.

The V gene is TRBV10-3, the J gene TRBJ2-5; TRBD1 matches 8 bases. This CDR3 has 14 residues. CDR1 and CDR2 from the germline V gene are ENHRY and SYGVKD. V dropped 4 bases and J dropped 7; count of bases not matched to a gene: 8. The CDR3 protein is CAISVGTGSGTQYF. CDR3 coding DNA: TGTGCCATCAGTGTCGGGACAGGCTCCGGGACCCAGTACTTC.

V and J are TRBV6-1 and TRBJ1-2; the D gene is possibly TRBD1 (5 bases). The V gene's germline CDR1 is MNHNS and CDR2 SASEGT. Between the trimmed V and J ends, which lost 0 bases and 12 bases, there was a span of 23 bases. The CDR3 contains 16 residues. The CDR3 here is CASSEAHRISGNVDTF. CDR3 coding DNA: TGTGCCAGCAGTGAAGCCCACAGGATAAGCGGGAATGTCGACACCTTC.

This clone was seen just once. The chain has TRBV5-1 and TRBJ1-2; tentative D call: TRBD1 (5 bases). V was clipped by 2 bases and J by 7 bases, with 15 bases between them. CDR1 and CDR2 from the germline V gene are SGHRS and YFSETQ. The CDR3 has 14 amino acids. The CDR3 DNA follows: TGCGCCAGCAGCTTCCAGGGCGCGGGGAGTGGCTACACCTTC. Protein sequence: CASSFQGAGSGYTF.

The rearrangement joins TRBV5-1 to TRBJ1-1; D not certain. The CDR3 covers 15 residues. Germline V gives CDR1 SGHRS, CDR2 YFSETQ. V was pared by 1 base and J by 1 base, with 11 bases between. The CDR3 here is CASSLFWIANTEAFF. The CDR3 nucleotides read TGCGCCAGCAGCTTGTTTTGGATAGCGAACACTGAAGCTTTCTTT.

The V gene is TRBV5-5, the J gene TRBJ1-1, with unresolved D. Trimming removed 5 bases at V and 3 bases at J, with 5 bases between. CDR1 and CDR2 from the germline V gene are SGHKS and YYEKEE (reference sequence). This CDR3 spans 11 amino acids. CDR3 DNA sequence: TGTGCCAGCAGAGGACACACTGAAGCTTTCTTT. Amino acids: CASRGHTEAFF.

The gene calls are TRBV7-9 and TRBJ2-2, with D unresolved. The CDR3 is made up of 13 amino acids. V lost 4 bases and J 4 bases, leaving 7 bases between the germline ends. The germline CDR1 and CDR2 sequences are SEHNR and FQNEAQ (reference sequence). The CDR3 is CASSSSPTGELFF. The DNA of the CDR3 is TGTGCCAGCAGCTCTTCCCCCACCGGGGAGCTGTTTTTT.

The V and J genes are TRBV2 and TRBJ1-6, with 11 positions matching TRBD1. V was pared by 6 bases and J by 9 bases, with 4 bases of the junction left unmatched. The germline CDR1 and CDR2 sequences are SNHLY and FYNNEI. This CDR3 spans 14 amino acids. The CDR3 nucleotides are TGTGCCAGCAGAGCCGGGACAGGGGGTTCACCCCTCCACTTT. It translates to CASRAGTGGSPLHF.

V is TRBV5-6 and J is TRBJ2-2; D gene ambiguous. The ends were cut back, 1 base at V and 0 bases at J, with 10 bases in the middle. The CDR3 runs 16 residues. Germline assignment: CDR1 SGHDT and CDR2 YYEEEE. The CDR3 nucleotides read TGTGCCAGCAGCTTGTATATGGCAACGAACACCGGGGAGCTGTTTTTT. Its translation: CASSLYMATNTGELFF.

This clone was found once. V usage is TRBV10-1 and J usage is TRBJ2-7; D is perhaps TRBD2 (6 bases). V was shortened by 4 bases and J by 6 bases, with 13 bases between the two germline ends. The CDR3 sequence is 13 residues long. From germline, CDR1 is WNHNN and CDR2 SYGVQD (reference sequence). The CDR3 sequence: CASSAGLLGEQYF. The DNA of the CDR3 is TGCGCCAGCAGTGCGGGACTCCTCGGCGAGCAGTACTTC.

The genes are TRBV6-1 and TRBJ1-4; TRBD1 is a possible D gene (5 bases). CDR1 and CDR2 from the germline V gene are MNHNS and SASEGT. The CDR3 covers 14 residues. V was clipped by 6 bases and J by 6 bases, with 14 bases between them. For the CDR3, the DNA is TGTGCCAGCAGAGACCGGGACCCCCATGAAAAACTGTTTTTT. Protein sequence: CASRDRDPHEKLFF.